The present T cell receptor (beta chain) was sequenced within a study of T cells after yellow fever vaccination. Overall study results and limits: Just a small share of clonotypes turned up in the CD4 compartment as well as the CD8 compartment. Reappearing after the booster were most of the clones from primary vaccination (around 95% CD4, about 88% CD8).

Remarks on this clonotype: Its cognate antigen is unknown.

With 6 bases removed from V and 5 bases from J, the gap between germline ends came to 13 bases. The CDR3 contains 13 residues. CDR1 and CDR2 (germline): MNHNS, SASEGT. TCRdb itself ran the 5' RACE reads through MiXCR, one entry per CDR3 protein. This table holds 200,000 to 300,000 distinct CDR3 sequences, more than 6.5% found once. This sequence joins TRBV6-1 and TRBJ1-1, with unresolved D. This receptor was obtained from a man aged 30-40 years who received the YFV17D yellow fever vaccine. The sequencing used CD4+ T cells sorted from PBMCs, collected on the day of the yellow fever booster vaccination. The CDR3 region is CASRPPLGTEAFF. CDR3 sequence (DNA): TGTGCCAGCAGGCCTCCTCTAGGGACTGAAGCTTTCTTT.